Below are 17 T cell receptor beta chains sequenced from a single sample in a study of CD8+ T cells in alopecia areata. RNA extraction was followed by reverse transcription into cDNA, which acted as the sequencing template. Using immunoSEQ multiplex PCR, the repertoire was profiled, and TCRdb retains in-frame clones only, with some absent. Among about 76,000 clones listed, 25% to 30% were seen once. Treatment indicated: oral pan-JAK inhibitor, 5-10 mg twice daily. This specimen was CD8+ T cells sorted from blood, taken at week 4, from a patient treated with tofacitinib. The receptors originated from a human donor with alopecia areata.

The chain employs TRBV29-1 and TRBJ2-7, with D maybe TRBD2 (5 bases). Germline V gene data show CDR1 as SQVTM and CDR2 as ANQGSEA. Trimming removed 2 bases from V and 5 bases from J, with 16 bases in between. This CDR3 is 14 amino acids long. The CDR3 sequence: CSVEYRGASHEQYF. DNA for the CDR3: TGCAGCGTTGAATATCGGGGTGCGAGTCACGAGCAGTACTTC.

This chain connects TRBV29-1 to TRBJ2-7; 11 bases map to TRBD1. The CDR3 totals 15 residues. J was trimmed by 2 bases and V by 4 bases; bases with no gene match: 7. Germline V gene lookup returns CDR1 SQVTM and CDR2 ANQGSEA. DNA of the CDR3: TGCAGCGTTGGAGAATGGGACAGGGGGGCCTACGAGCAGTACTTC. Translation gives CSVGEWDRGAYEQYF.

The V and J genes are TRBV7-9 and TRBJ2-7; a weak D match, TRBD2 (5 bases). V was cut by 5 bases and J by 6 bases, with 20 bases left in between. Germline V gene sequence: CDR1 SEHNR, CDR2 FQNEAQ (reference sequence). This CDR3 is built from 15 residues. The CDR3 sequence: CASSPFFGSEGEQYF. The CDR3 bases are TGTGCCAGCAGCCCCTTTTTCGGAAGCGAGGGCGAGCAGTACTTC.

The chain recombines TRBV19 with TRBJ1-2, with D unclear. V was pared by 6 bases and J by 0 bases, with 2 bases between. The germline CDR1 and CDR2 sequences are LNHDA and SQIVND (reference sequence). The CDR3 runs 11 residues. In DNA form, the CDR3 reads TGTGCCAGTAGCTCTAACTATGGCTACACCTTC. This gives the protein CASSSNYGYTF.

This clone was observed a few times. V is TRBV18 and J is TRBJ2-5, with a tentative D call TRBD2 (6 bases). Germline lookup yields CDR1 KGHSH and CDR2 LQKENI. This CDR3 has 14 residues. The V end was cut by 6 bases, the J end by 0 bases, with 11 bases between. The DNA for the CDR3 is TGTGCCAGCTCGACGGGACTGGACCAAGAGACCCAGTACTTC. It encodes CASSTGLDQETQYF.

This chain uses TRBV19 with TRBJ1-2; 8 bases line up with TRBD1. V dropped 4 bases and J dropped 8; count of bases not matched to a gene: 9. From germline, CDR1 is LNHDA and CDR2 SQIVND (reference sequence). The CDR3 is 14 residues long. The CDR3 DNA reads TGTGCCAGTAGTACCCCAGACAGGGGAGGCGGCTACACCTTC. It specifies CASSTPDRGGGYTF.

This chain links TRBV4-1 with TRBJ2-3, with TRBD2 identical over 7 bases. J lost 4 bases, V lost 6 bases, and 7 bases had no gene match. Germline-derived CDR1 and CDR2 are MGHRA and YSYEKL. The CDR3 sequence is 14 residues long. In DNA, the CDR3 is TGCGCCAGCAGAGGGTCGGGAGGCCCAGATACGCAGTATTTT. Protein: CASRGSGGPDTQYF.

The V call is TRBV29-1, the J call TRBJ2-1; 8 nucleotides agree with TRBD2. With 4 bases clipped from V and 6 bases from J, the junction kept 20 bases outside the gene matches. The CDR3 totals 18 residues. Germline values: CDR1 SQVTM, CDR2 ANQGSEA. CDR3 sequence (DNA): TGCAGCGTTGCCCTATTCGTTAGCGGGAAGGTTTCGGGCAATGAGCAGTTCTTC. Translated: CSVALFVSGKVSGNEQFF.

V and J are TRBV15 and TRBJ1-4, with unresolved D. Germline V lookup: CDR1 LNHNV, CDR2 YYDKDF (reference sequence). The germline V and J ends were trimmed by 3 bases and 16 bases, with 9 bases remaining between them. This CDR3 contains 10 residues. The CDR3 DNA reads as TGTGCCACCAGCAGCCCCCCGAGGTTTTTT. Residues: CATSSPPRFF.

This clone has more than one count but fewer than ten. The CDR3 region is CAWSVAGLTDTQYF. The CDR3 DNA sequence: TGTGCCTGGAGTGTAGCGGGGCTCACAGATACGCAGTATTTT. The chain carries TRBV30 and TRBJ2-3; TRBD2 aligns across 7 bases. This CDR3 region has 14 residues. Germline V gene data show CDR1 as GTSNPN and CDR2 as SVGIG (reference sequence). J lost 2 bases, V lost 0 bases, and 2 bases had no gene match.

This clone was seen repeatedly, ten times or more. The chain uses TRBV29-1 and TRBJ1-4, with D hard to call. The germline V gene encodes CDR1 SQVTM and CDR2 ANQGSEA. The ends were cut back, 5 bases at V and 6 bases at J, with 1 base in the middle. CDR3 length: 9 residues. DNA of the CDR3: TGCAGCGTTTATGAAAAACTGTTTTTT. It codes for CSVYEKLFF.

The gene calls are TRBV5-1 and TRBJ1-5; the match to TRBD1 covers 7 bases. Germline V gene lookup returns CDR1 SGHRS and CDR2 YFSETQ. This CDR3 is built from 16 residues. J was trimmed by 8 bases and V by 0 bases; bases with no gene match: 11. CDR3 loop: CASSLGQGGLPEPQHF. The CDR3 coding sequence is TGCGCCAGCAGCTTGGGACAGGGAGGGCTCCCTGAGCCCCAGCATTTT.

Ten or more counts support this clone. The V call is TRBV11-1, the J call TRBJ2-3, with D hard to call. CDR3 length equals 12 residues. Trimming pared 3 bases from V and 6 bases from J, leaving 7 bases between. Germline CDR1 SGHAT, CDR2 FQDESV (reference sequence). The CDR3 DNA reads TGTGCCAGCAGCTTTACTTCCGATACGCAGTATTTT. This translates into CASSFTSDTQYF.

CDR3 coding DNA: TGTGCCAGCAGCTTGTCCGCCTTAAAAAGTCAGCCCCAGCATTTT. Protein sequence: CASSLSALKSQPQHF. The V gene is TRBV5-6, the J gene TRBJ1-5; D not resolved. Germline-derived CDR1 and CDR2 are SGHDT and YYEEEE. This CDR3 contains 15 residues. V was pared by 1 base and J by 6 bases, with 14 bases between.

This sequence joins TRBV2 and TRBJ2-1; tentatively, D is TRBD2 (6 bases). The CDR3 length is 15 residues. Per germline, CDR1 SNHLY and CDR2 FYNNEI. Between the trimmed V and J ends, which lost 2 bases and 2 bases, there was a span of 10 bases. The CDR3 loop reads CASSEIGRAYNEQFF. The CDR3 region has the DNA TGTGCCAGCAGTGAAATCGGGAGAGCCTACAATGAGCAGTTCTTC.

The rearrangement links TRBV29-1 to TRBJ1-1; D is unclear. The CDR3 length is 11 residues. Per the germline V gene, CDR1 is SQVTM and CDR2 is ANQGSEA. V shed 5 bases and J shed 0 bases, with 4 bases lying between them. CDR3: CSVRLNTEAFF. CDR3 DNA sequence: TGCAGCGTTCGTTTGAACACTGAAGCTTTCTTT.

The chain joins TRBV23-1 to TRBJ2-5; D not certain. TRBV23-1 is classed as an ORF, of uncertain function. The V gene lost 4 bases and the J gene lost 5 bases, with 14 bases spanning the gap. The CDR3 covers 14 residues. The CDR3 DNA reads TGCGCCAGCAGTCCGACCACCGATTGGGAGACCCAGTACTTC. This sequence encodes CASSPTTDWETQYF.